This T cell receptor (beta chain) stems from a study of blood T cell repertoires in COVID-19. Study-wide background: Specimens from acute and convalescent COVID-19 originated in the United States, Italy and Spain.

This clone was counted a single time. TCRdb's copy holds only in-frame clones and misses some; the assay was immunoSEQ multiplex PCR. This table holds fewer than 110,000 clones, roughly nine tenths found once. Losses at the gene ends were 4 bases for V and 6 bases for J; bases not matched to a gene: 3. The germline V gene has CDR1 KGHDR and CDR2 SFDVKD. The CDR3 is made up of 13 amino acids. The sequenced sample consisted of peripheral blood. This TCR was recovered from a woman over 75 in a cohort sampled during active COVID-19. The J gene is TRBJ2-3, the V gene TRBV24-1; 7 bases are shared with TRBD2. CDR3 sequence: CATSEAGLDTQYF. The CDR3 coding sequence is TGTGCCACCAGTGAAGCGGGGCTGGATACGCAGTATTTT.